This entry features one TCR beta chain sequence. Naivety among CD8 cells was defined by CD45RO negativity and positive CCR7 selection, thereby excluding terminally differentiated effector memory CD45RA+ cells. Sequencing was performed with immunoSEQ multiplex PCR; in TCRdb, only in-frame clones are kept and a portion is missing. Among about 2.1 million clones listed, around 95% were seen once. From germline, CDR1 is MNHEY and CDR2 SMNVEV (reference sequence). The CDR3 covers 14 residues. The J segment lost 10 bases and the V segment lost 6 bases, leaving 10 bases of the junction unmatched. The source of the sample is a study of shared clonotypes between healthy human individuals.

Sample: naive CD8+ T cells from PBMCs. V is TRBV27 and J is TRBJ2-1; 9 bases align to TRBD1. The receptor's source is a man aged 18 to 29 in good health. Some clones in this sample may be carry-over from other donors' samples. CDR3 coding DNA: TGTGCCAGCAGGATCCTACAGGGGGCTGACGAGCAGTTCTTC. This translates into CASRILQGADEQFF.